These 2 T cell receptor beta chains share one sample of origin, sequenced in a study of T cell responses to AZD1222 COVID-19 vaccine. Data came from immunoSEQ multiplex PCR; TCRdb stores just in-frame clones and leaves some out. The sample shows over 130,000 clones, 90% of them seen only once. Sequencing used peripheral blood, obtained 28 days after the second AZD1222 dose. The source of these receptors is an adult who received the AZD1222 COVID-19 vaccine.

The chain combines TRBV5-5 with TRBJ1-1, with unresolved D. The CDR3 has 13 residues. Germline CDR1 reads SGHKS; CDR2 reads YYEKEE (reference sequence). V dropped 3 bases and J dropped 11 bases, with 17 bases sitting between them. The CDR3: CASSSDMSSRAFF. The CDR3 DNA follows: TGTGCCAGCAGCTCAGATATGTCTTCCAGGGCTTTCTTT.

The chain recombines TRBV2 with TRBJ2-1; possibly TRBD1 or TRBD2 for D (5 bases each). Germline CDR1 SNHLY, CDR2 FYNNEI. V gave up 0 bases and J gave up 4 bases, with 10 bases separating them. The CDR3 is made up of 15 amino acids. DNA of the CDR3: TGTGCCAGCAGTGAAGCTTGGGGACCTTACAATGAGCAGTTCTTC. This sequence encodes CASSEAWGPYNEQFF.